This T cell receptor (beta chain) appears in the sequencing data of a study of blood T cells in healthy people across ages. About this clonotype: Its antigen remains unidentified.

Trimming left V 3 bases short and J 0 bases short, with 12 bases between. The CDR3 sequence is 15 residues long. Germline-derived CDR1 and CDR2 are SQVTM and ANQGSEA. Overall study results and limits: Expanded clonotype shifts may have been confounded, as the donors had an unknown CMV status.

PCR was performed a second time for about 7 to 11 cycles using a sample-barcoded 5' primer and a J-beta primer mix. TCRdb recomputed calls from the 5' RACE reads with MiXCR, one row per CDR3 protein. The table records roughly 1.4 million distinct CDR3 sequences, approximately 60% of them present only once. This TCR derives from a man aged 18 to 29 in good health. The chain recombines TRBV29-1 with TRBJ2-1, with D maybe TRBD1 (5 bases). The sample taken for sequencing was blood. CDR3 region: CSVEGPDSSYNEQFF. The CDR3 nucleotides are TGCAGCGTTGAGGGGCCAGATTCCTCCTACAATGAGCAGTTCTTC.